This T cell receptor (beta chain) was sequenced during a study of blood T cell repertoires in COVID-19. Original handling: From reference gene primer amplification, estimates of nucleated cell counts were derived. Method: immunoSEQ multiplex PCR; TCRdb's copy keeps in-frame clones and lacks some. For V, J and clone size, that table is used; D and trimming come from the DNA. The sample lists some 320,000 clones; about 89% were seen once. Participants' reported clinical history set cohort assignment. The V gene lost 4 bases and the J gene lost 0 bases, with 14 bases spanning the gap. The germline V gene encodes CDR1 SGDLS and CDR2 YYNGEE. There are 16 residues in the CDR3.

The clonotype originates from a woman aged 30 to 39 who had recovered from COVID-19. Sequenced input: PBMCs or T cells enriched from blood (not recorded which). The chain recombines TRBV9 with TRBJ2-4; D gene ambiguous. CDR3 sequence: CASSPSSVVAKNIQYF. In nucleotides, the CDR3 is TGTGCCAGCAGCCCCTCCTCGGTGGTAGCCAAAAACATTCAGTACTTC.